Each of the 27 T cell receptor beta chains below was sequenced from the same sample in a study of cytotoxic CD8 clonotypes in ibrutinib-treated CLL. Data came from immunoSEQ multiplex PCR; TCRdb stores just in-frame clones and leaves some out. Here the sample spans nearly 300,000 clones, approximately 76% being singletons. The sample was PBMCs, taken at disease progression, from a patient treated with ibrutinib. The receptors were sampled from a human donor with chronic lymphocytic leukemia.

Here the CDR3 reads CASSIEGSGANVLTF. The CDR3 DNA sequence: TGTGCCAGCAGCATAGAGGGGTCTGGGGCCAACGTCCTGACTTTC. This chain joins TRBV21-1 and TRBJ2-6. TRBV21-1 is an annotated pseudogene. The CDR3 extends over 15 amino acids.

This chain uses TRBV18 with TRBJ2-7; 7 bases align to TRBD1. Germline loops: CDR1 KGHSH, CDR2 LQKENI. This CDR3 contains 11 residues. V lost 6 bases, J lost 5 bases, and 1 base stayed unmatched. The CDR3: CASSRGNEQYF. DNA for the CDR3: TGTGCCAGCTCCAGGGGGAACGAGCAGTACTTC.

CDR3 DNA sequence: TGTGCCAGCAGTGCAGGGAGATGGAATCAGCCCCAGCATTTT. Translated: CASSAGRWNQPQHF. V gene TRBV28 combines with J gene TRBJ1-5; perhaps TRBD1 as D (5 bases). Germline V gene sequence: CDR1 MDHEN, CDR2 SYDVKM. The CDR3 consists of 14 residues. The ends were cut back, 5 bases at V and 4 bases at J, with 12 bases in the middle. Full variable domain (rest looked up from reference TRBV28 and TRBJ1-5): DVKVTQSSRYLVKRTGEKVFLECVQDMDHENMFWYRQDPGLGLRLIYFSYDVKMKEKGDIPEGYSVSREKKERFSLILESASTNQTSMYLCASSAGRWNQPQHFGDGTRLSIL.

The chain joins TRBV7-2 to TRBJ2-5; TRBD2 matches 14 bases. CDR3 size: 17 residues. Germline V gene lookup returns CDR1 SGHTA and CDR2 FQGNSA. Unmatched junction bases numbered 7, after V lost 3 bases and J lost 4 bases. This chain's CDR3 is CASSLGLAGALRETQYF. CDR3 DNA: TGTGCCAGCAGCTTGGGACTAGCGGGGGCCCTGCGAGAGACCCAGTACTTC. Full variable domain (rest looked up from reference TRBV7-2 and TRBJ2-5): GAGVSQSPSNKVTEKGKDVELRCDPISGHTALYWYRQSLGQGLEFLIYFQGNSAPDKSGLPSDRFSAERTGGSVSTLTIQRTQQEDSAVYLCASSLGLAGALRETQYFGPGTRLLVL.

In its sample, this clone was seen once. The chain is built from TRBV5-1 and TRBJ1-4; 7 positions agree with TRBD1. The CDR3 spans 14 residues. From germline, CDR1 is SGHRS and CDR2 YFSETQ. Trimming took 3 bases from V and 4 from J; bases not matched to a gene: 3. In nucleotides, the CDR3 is TGCGCCAGCAGCTCGGGACAGAATAATGAAAAACTGTTTTTT. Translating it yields CASSSGQNNEKLFF. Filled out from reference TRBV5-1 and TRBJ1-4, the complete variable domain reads KAGVTQTPRYLIKTRGQQVTLSCSPISGHRSVSWYQQTPGQGLQFLFEYFSETQRNKGNFPGRFSGRQFSNSRSEMNVSTLELGDSALYLCASSSGQNNEKLFFGSGTQLSVL.

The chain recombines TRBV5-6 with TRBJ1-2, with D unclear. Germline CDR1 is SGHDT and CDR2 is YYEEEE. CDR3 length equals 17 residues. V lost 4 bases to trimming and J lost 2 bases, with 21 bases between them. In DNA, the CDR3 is TGTGCCAGCAGCCCCCTTTCGGGGTTTGATTCCAACTATGGCTACACCTTC. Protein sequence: CASSPLSGFDSNYGYTF.

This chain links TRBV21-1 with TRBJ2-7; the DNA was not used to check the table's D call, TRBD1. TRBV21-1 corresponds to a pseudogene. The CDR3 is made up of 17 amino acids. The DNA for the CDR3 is TGTGCCAGCAGCAAAGCCAGATTCCAGGGGGCCTCCTACGAGCAGTACTTC. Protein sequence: CASSKARFQGASYEQYF.

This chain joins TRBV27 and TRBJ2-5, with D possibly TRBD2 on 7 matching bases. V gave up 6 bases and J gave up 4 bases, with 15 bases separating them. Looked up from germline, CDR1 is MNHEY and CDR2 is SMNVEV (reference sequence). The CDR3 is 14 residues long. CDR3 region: CASSFRGGGETQYF. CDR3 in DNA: TGTGCCAGCAGCTTCCGAGGGGGGGGAGAGACCCAGTACTTC.

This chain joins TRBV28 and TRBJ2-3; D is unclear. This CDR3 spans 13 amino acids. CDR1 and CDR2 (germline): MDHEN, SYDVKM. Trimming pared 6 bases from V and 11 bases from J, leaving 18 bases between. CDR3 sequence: CASRVLGGTLQYF. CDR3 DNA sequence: TGTGCCAGCAGGGTGTTGGGCGGTACCCTGCAGTATTTT.

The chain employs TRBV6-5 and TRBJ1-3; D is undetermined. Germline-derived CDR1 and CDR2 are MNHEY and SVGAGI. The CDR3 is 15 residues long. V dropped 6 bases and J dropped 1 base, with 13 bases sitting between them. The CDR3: CASSRSVGSGNTIYF. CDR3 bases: TGTGCCAGCAGCAGATCCGTAGGGTCTGGAAACACCATATATTTT.

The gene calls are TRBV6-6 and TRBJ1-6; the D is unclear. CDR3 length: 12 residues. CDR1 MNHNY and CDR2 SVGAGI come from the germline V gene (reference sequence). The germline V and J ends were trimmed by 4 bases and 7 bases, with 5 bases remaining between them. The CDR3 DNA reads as TGTGCCAGCAGTTTTTACAATTCACCCCTCCACTTT. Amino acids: CASSFYNSPLHF.

In nucleotides, the CDR3 is TGTGCCAGCAGCCAAGATTTGCAGGGTCGGTATGGCTACACCTTC. This translates into CASSQDLQGRYGYTF. The V gene is TRBV4-2, the J gene TRBJ1-2; TRBD1 is a possible D gene (5 bases). The CDR3 is made up of 15 amino acids. Germline V lookup: CDR1 LGHNA, CDR2 YNFKEQ. Between the trimmed V and J ends, which lost 0 bases and 5 bases, there was a span of 13 bases.

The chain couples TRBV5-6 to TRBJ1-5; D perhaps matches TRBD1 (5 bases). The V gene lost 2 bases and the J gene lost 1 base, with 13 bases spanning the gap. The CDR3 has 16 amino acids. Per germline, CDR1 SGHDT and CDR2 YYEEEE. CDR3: CASSFWGRASNQPQHF. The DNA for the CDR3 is TGTGCCAGCAGCTTCTGGGGCAGGGCGAGCAATCAGCCCCAGCATTTT.

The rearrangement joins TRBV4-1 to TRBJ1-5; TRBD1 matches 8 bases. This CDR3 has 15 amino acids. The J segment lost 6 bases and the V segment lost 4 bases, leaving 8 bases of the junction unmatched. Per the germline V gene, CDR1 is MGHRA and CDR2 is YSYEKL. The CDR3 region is CASSLPGGSGQPQHF. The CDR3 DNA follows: TGCGCCAGCAGCCTCCCAGGGGGCTCGGGTCAGCCCCAGCATTTT.

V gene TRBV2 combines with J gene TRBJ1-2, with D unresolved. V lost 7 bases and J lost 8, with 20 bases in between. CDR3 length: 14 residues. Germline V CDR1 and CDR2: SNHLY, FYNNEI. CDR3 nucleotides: TGTGCCAGCACCCGACCTCGGACGTTAGGGGGCTACACCTTC. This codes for CASTRPRTLGGYTF.

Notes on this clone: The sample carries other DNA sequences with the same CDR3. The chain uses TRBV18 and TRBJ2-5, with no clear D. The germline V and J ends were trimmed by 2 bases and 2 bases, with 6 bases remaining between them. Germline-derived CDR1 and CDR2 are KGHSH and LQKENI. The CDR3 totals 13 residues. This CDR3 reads CASSPGSQETQYF. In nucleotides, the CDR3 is TGTGCCAGCTCACCAGGCAGTCAAGAGACCCAGTACTTC.

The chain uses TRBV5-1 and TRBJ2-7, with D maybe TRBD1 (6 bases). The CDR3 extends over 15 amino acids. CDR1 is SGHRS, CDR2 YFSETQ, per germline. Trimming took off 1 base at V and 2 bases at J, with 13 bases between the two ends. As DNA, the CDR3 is TGCGCCAGCAGCTTGAACTGGGGGCCTGCCTACGAGCAGTACTTC. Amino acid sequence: CASSLNWGPAYEQYF.

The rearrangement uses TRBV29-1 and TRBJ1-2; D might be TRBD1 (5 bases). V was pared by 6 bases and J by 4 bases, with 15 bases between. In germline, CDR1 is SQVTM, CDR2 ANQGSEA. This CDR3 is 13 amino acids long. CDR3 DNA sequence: TGCAGCGTGCGGGACGGGAGCCTCTATGGCTACACCTTC. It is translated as CSVRDGSLYGYTF.

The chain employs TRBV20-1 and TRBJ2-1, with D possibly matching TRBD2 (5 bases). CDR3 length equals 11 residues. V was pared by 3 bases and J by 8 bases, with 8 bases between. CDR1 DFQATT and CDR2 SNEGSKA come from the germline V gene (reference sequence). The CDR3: CSASGIDEQFF. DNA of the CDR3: TGCAGTGCTAGCGGGATAGATGAGCAGTTCTTC.

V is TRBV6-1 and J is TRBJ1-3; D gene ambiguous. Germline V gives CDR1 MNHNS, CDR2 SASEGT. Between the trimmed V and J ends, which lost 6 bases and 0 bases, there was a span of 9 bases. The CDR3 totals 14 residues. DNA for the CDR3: TGTGCCAGCAGGGACTCGTTCTCTGGAAACACCATATATTTT. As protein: CASRDSFSGNTIYF.

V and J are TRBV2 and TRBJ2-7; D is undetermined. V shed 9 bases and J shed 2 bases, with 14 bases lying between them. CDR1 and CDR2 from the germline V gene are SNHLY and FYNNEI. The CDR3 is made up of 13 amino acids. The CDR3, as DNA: TGTGCCAGTAAGTTAGGGCTCGCCTACGAGCAGTACTTC. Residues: CASKLGLAYEQYF.

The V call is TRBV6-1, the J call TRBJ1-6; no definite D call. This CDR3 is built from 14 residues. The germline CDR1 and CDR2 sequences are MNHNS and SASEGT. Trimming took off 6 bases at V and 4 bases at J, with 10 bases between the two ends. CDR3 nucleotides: TGTGCCAGCAGCCAGACATTTTATAATTCACCCCTCCACTTT. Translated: CASSQTFYNSPLHF.

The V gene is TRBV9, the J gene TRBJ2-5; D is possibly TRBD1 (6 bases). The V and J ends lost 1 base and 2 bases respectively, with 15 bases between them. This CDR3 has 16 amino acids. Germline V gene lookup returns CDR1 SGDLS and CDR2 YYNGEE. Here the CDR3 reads CASSVRLGQGQETQYF. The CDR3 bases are TGTGCCAGCAGCGTACGACTGGGACAAGGGCAAGAGACCCAGTACTTC.

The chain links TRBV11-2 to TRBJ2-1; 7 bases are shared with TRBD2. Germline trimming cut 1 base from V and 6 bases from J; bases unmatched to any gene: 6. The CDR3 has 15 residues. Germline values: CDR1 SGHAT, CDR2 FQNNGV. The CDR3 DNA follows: TGTGCCAGCAGCTTAGGGTGGGAGGGTGTCAATGAGCAGTTCTTC. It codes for CASSLGWEGVNEQFF.

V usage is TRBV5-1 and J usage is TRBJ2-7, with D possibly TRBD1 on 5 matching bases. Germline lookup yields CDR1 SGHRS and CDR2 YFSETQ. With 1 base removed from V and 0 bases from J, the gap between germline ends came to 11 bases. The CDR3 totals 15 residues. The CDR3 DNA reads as TGCGCCAGCAGCTTGTCTGAGACAGCCTCCTACGAGCAGTACTTC. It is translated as CASSLSETASYEQYF.

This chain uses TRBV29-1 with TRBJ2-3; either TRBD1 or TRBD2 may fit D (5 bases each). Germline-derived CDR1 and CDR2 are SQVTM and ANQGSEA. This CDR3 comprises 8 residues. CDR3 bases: TGCAGGAGGGGTGCGCAGTATTTT. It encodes CRRGAQYF.

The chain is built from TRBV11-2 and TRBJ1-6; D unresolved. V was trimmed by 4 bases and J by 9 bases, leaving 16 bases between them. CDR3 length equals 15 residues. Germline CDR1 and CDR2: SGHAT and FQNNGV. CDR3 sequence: CASSSLRGRISPLHF. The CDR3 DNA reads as TGTGCCAGCAGCTCCCTTCGGGGTCGGATTTCACCCCTCCACTTT. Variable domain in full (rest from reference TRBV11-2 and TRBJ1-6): EAGVAQSPRYKIIEKRQSVAFWCNPISGHATLYWYQQILGQGPKLLIQFQNNGVVDDSQLPKDRFSAERLKGVDSTLKIQPAKLEDSAVYLCASSSLRGRISPLHFGNGTRLTVT.